A single sample is the source of the 8 T cell receptor beta chains below, sequenced in a study of blood T cell repertoires in COVID-19. Assay: immunoSEQ multiplex PCR; the TCRdb copy retains only in-frame clones and omits some. The top ten hold roughly 3.3% of the sample, which has 200,000 to 300,000 clones, more than 80% seen once. Source material: peripheral blood. The receptors were gathered from a woman in her thirties or forties with acute or convalescent COVID-19.

V is TRBV5-1 and J is TRBJ1-2; 9 positions match TRBD1. The CDR3 is 16 residues long. Germline assignment: CDR1 SGHRS and CDR2 YFSETQ. The J segment lost 7 bases and the V segment lost 1 base, leaving 11 bases of the junction unmatched. The CDR3 DNA reads as TGCGCCAGCAGCTTGCGGACAGGGGTGGATTCGGGTGGCTACACCTTC. This sequence encodes CASSLRTGVDSGGYTF. The entire variable domain, with the rest obtained from reference TRBV5-1 and TRBJ1-2, is as follows: KAGVTQTPRYLIKTRGQQVTLSCSPISGHRSVSWYQQTPGQGLQFLFEYFSETQRNKGNFPGRFSGRQFSNSRSEMNVSTLELGDSALYLCASSLRTGVDSGGYTFGSGTRLTVV.

The V and J genes are TRBV7-3 and TRBJ1-6; 7 nucleotides match TRBD1. The CDR3 spans 15 residues. V lost 1 base, J lost 10 bases, and 7 bases stayed unmatched. CDR1 and CDR2 from the germline V gene are SGHTA and FQGTGA. This chain's CDR3 is CASSLRSTGQSPLHF. The CDR3 DNA follows: TGTGCCAGCAGCTTAAGATCGACAGGGCAATCACCCCTCCACTTT.

V is TRBV5-4 and J is TRBJ2-1; 9 nucleotides match TRBD1. V lost 2 bases to trimming and J lost 7 bases; unmatched junction nucleotides: 4. The CDR3 contains 14 residues. Germline V gene sequence: CDR1 SGHNT, CDR2 YYREEE (reference sequence). For the CDR3, the DNA is TGTGCCAGCAGCTTTGGACAGGGGTTAAATGAGCAGTTCTTC. Translating it yields CASSFGQGLNEQFF.

Here the CDR3 reads CASSRRDLWRGGYTF. In nucleotides, the CDR3 is TGTGCCAGCAGCCGACGAGACCTCTGGAGAGGTGGCTACACCTTC. The chain recombines TRBV3-1 (or the pseudogene TRBV3-2) with TRBJ1-2; D call uncertain. V was pared by 4 bases and J by 7 bases, with 19 bases between. This CDR3 spans 15 amino acids. CDR1 and CDR2 from the germline V gene are LGHDT and YNNKEL (reference sequence).

The V call is TRBV3-1 (or the pseudogene TRBV3-2), the J call TRBJ1-5; no definite D call. There are 15 residues in the CDR3. CDR1 is LGHDT and CDR2 is YNNKEL in the germline V gene (reference sequence). V lost 0 bases and J 7 bases, leaving 13 bases between the germline ends. The CDR3 sequence is CASSQDHGVRQPQHF. CDR3 sequence (DNA): TGTGCCAGCAGCCAAGATCACGGGGTGAGGCAGCCCCAGCATTTT.

The chain combines TRBV6-5 with TRBJ1-1; D might be TRBD1 (5 bases). The germline V gene encodes CDR1 MNHEY and CDR2 SVGAGI. The CDR3 runs to 15 residues. Trimming shortened V by 0 bases and J by 1 base, and 9 bases separated the two germline ends. The CDR3 loop is CASSYSGGPNTEAFF. The CDR3 coding sequence is TGTGCCAGCAGTTACTCGGGGGGACCGAACACTGAAGCTTTCTTT.

CDR3 protein: CASSDRDRVTQTQYF. CDR3 sequence (DNA): TGTGCCAGCAGTGACCGGGACAGGGTAACGCAGACCCAGTACTTC. The chain links TRBV6-1 to TRBJ2-5; the match to TRBD1 covers 9 bases. V gave up 3 bases and J gave up 6 bases; unmatched junction bases: 8. The CDR3 has 15 amino acids. CDR1 and CDR2 (germline): MNHNS, SASEGT.

The chain has TRBV10-3 and TRBJ1-1; D is possibly TRBD1 (5 bases). V lost 10 bases and J 4 bases, leaving 13 bases between the germline ends. This CDR3 is 12 amino acids long. Germline V gene lookup returns CDR1 ENHRY and CDR2 SYGVKD. The CDR3 nucleotides are TGTGCCACCGGGGGGAGGGGCACTGAAGCTTTCTTT. Translated: CATGGRGTEAFF.